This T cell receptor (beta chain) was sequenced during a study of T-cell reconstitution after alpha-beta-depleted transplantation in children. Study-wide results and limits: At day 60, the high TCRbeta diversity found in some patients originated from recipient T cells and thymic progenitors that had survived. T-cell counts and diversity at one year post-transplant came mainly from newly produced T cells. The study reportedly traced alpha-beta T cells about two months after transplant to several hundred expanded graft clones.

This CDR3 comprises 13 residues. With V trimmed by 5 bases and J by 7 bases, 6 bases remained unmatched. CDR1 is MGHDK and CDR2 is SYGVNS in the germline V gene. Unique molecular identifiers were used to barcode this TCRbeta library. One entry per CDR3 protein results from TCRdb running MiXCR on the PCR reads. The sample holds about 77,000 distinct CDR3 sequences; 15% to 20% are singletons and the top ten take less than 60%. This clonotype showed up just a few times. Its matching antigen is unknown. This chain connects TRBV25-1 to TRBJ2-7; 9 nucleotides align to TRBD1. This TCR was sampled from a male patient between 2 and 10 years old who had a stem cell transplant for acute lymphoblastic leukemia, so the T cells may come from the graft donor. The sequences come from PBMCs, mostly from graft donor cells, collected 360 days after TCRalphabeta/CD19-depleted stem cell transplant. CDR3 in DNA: TGTGCCAGCAGTCTGGGACAGGGCCGGGAGCAGTACTTC. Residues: CASSLGQGREQYF.